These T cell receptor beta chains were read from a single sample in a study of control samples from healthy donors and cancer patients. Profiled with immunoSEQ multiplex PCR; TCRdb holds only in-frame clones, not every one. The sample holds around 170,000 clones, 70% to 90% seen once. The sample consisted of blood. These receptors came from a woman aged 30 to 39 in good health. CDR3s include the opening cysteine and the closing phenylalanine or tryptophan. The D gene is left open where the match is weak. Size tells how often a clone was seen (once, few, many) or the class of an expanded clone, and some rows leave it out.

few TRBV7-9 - CASSPPFDEQYF
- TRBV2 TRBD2 CASSERATSQWDIQYF
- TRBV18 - CASSLDWGKTDTQYF
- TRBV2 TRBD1 CASSGDRGGEQFF
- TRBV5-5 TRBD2 CASSLGFYSGDRRGEQFF
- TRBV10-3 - CAISESPPRGRSLHF
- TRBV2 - CASSEARRVYQETQYF
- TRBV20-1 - CSTRGGTEAFF
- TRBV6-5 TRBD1 CASSPGTANYGYTF
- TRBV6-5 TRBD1 CASSLQGAYTGELFF
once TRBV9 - CASGAGPNNEQFF
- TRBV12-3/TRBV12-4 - CASRDQKNQPQHF
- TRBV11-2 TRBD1 CASSFDRGPYEQYF
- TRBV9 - CASSGYRVREYGYTF
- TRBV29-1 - CSVTGLGETQYF
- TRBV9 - CASSVERDTQYF
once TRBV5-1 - CASSLKGLNTEAFF
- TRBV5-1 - CASSLLGGASYEQYF
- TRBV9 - CASSVGQGETQYF
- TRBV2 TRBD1 CASSGAGGGYGYTF
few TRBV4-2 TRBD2 CASSVPGTSEDTGELFF
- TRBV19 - CASSITVGNTEAFF
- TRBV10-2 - CASSDQGTRGSPLHF
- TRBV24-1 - CATSDTGTNPGHMSYGYTF
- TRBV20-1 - CSASRGTQPQHF
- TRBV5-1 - CASSLDRYGYTF
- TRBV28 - CASSGAGEKLFF
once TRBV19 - CASRIVNEQFF
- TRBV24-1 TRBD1 CATSDPGTGSHEQYF
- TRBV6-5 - CASRAGRFRYGYTF
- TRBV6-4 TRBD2 CASSGKLAGAYNEQFF
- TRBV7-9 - CASSPDHRHGYTF
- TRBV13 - CASSPRLAANEKLFF
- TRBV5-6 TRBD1 CASSHILVRDRGHEKLFF
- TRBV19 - CAYPLIGTNEKLFF
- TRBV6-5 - CASSYSGSGTEAFF
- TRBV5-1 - CASSDYYPYNEQFF
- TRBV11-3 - CASSHGASEQYF
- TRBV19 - CASSIDTGYGANEQFF
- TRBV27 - CASSFRVGGHEQYF
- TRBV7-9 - CASSFAVNTEAFF
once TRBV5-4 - CASSIQGYNEQFF
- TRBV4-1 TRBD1 CASSSWTGGSWPQHF